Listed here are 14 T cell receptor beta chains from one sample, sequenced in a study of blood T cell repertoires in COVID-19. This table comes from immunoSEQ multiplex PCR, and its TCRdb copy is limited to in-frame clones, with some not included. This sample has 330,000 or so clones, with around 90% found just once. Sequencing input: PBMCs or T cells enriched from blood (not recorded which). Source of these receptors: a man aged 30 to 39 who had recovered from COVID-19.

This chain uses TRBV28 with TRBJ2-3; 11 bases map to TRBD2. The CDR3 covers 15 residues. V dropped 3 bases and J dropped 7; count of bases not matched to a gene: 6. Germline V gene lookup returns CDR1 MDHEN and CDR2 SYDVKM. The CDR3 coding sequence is TGTGCCAGCAGTTTCGGGACTAGCGGCCTGAATACGCAGTATTTT. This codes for CASSFGTSGLNTQYF.

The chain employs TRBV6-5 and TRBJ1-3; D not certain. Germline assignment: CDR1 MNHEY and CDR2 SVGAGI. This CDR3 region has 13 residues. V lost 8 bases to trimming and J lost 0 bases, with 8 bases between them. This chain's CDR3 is CASREYSGNTIYF. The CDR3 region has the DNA TGTGCCAGCCGAGAGTACTCTGGAAACACCATATATTTT.

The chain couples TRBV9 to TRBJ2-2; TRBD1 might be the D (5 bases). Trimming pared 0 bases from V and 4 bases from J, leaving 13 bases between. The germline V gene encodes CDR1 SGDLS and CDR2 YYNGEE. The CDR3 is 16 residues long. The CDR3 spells CASSVVGRVGTGELFF. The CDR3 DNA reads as TGTGCCAGCAGCGTAGTGGGCAGGGTCGGCACCGGGGAGCTGTTTTTT.

The CDR3 spells CASSLGRTSGGRGETQYF. CDR3 in DNA: TGTGCCAGCAGCTTAGGTAGAACTAGCGGGGGCCGAGGGGAGACCCAGTACTTC. The genes are TRBV7-9 and TRBJ2-5, with 11 bases lining up with TRBD2. J gave up 5 bases and V 1 base, and 12 bases lay outside the gene matches. Looked up from germline, CDR1 is SEHNR and CDR2 is FQNEAQ (reference sequence). The CDR3 runs 18 residues.

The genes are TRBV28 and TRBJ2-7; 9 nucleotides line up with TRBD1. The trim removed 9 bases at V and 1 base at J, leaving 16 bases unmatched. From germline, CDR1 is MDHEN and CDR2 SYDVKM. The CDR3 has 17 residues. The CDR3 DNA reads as TGTGCCAGTCTCCCTCCCCCGGGACAGGGATATTCCTACGAGCAGTACTTC. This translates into CASLPPPGQGYSYEQYF.

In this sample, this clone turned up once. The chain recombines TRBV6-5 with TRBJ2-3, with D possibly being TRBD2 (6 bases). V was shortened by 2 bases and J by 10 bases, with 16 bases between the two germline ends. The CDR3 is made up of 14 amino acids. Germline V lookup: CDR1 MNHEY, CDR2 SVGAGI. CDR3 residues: CASSYAGSPAPQYF. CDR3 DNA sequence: TGTGCCAGCAGTTACGCGGGGTCTCCCGCCCCGCAGTATTTT.

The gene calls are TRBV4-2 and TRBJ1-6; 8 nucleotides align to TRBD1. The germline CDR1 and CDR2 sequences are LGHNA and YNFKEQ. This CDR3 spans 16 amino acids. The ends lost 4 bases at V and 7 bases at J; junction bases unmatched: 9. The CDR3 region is CASSPRDRMRNSPLHF. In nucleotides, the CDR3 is TGTGCCAGCAGCCCCAGGGACAGGATGAGGAATTCACCCCTCCACTTT.

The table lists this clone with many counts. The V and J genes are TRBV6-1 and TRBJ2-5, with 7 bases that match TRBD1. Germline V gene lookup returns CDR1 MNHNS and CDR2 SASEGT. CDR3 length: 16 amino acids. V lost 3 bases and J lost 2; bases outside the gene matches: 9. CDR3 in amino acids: CASSDPGQNLQETQYF. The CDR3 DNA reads TGTGCCAGCAGTGACCCGGGACAGAACTTACAAGAGACCCAGTACTTC.

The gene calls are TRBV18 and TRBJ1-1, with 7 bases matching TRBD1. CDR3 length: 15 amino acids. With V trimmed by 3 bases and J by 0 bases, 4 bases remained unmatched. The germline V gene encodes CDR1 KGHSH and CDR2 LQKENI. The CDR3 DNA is TGTGCCAGCTCACCCGGACAGGTTATGAACACTGAAGCTTTCTTT. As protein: CASSPGQVMNTEAFF.

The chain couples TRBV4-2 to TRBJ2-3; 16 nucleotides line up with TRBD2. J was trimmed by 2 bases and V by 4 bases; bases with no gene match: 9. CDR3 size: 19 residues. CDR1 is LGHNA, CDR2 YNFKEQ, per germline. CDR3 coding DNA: TGTGCCAGCAGCCCGGGACTAGCGGGGGGGCCTGGCTACACAGATACGCAGTATTTT. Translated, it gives CASSPGLAGGPGYTDTQYF.

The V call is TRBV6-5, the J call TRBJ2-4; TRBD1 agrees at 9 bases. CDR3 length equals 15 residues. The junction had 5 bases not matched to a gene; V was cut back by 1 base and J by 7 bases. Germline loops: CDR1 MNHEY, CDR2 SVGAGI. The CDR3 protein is CASSYWTGAANIQYF. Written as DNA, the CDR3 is TGTGCCAGCAGTTACTGGACAGGGGCGGCGAACATTCAGTACTTC.

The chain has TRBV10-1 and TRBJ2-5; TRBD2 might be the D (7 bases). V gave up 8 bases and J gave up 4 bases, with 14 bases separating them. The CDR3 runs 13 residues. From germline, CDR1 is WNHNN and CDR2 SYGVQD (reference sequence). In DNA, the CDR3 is TGCGCCAGCGCCGAGGGGGGGACAGAGACCCAGTACTTC. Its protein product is CASAEGGTETQYF.

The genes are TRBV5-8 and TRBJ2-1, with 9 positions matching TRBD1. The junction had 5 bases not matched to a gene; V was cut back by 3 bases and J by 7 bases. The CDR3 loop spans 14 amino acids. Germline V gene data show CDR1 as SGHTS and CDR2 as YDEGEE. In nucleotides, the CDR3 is TGTGCCAGCAGCTCCTACAGGGGGCGGAATGAGCAGTTCTTC. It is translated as CASSSYRGRNEQFF. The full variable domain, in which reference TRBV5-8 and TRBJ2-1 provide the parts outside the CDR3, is EAGVTQSPTHLIKTRGQQATLRCSPISGHTSVYWYQQALGLGLQFLLWYDEGEERNRGNFPPRFSGRQFPNYSSELNVNALELEDSALYLCASSSYRGRNEQFFGPGTRLTVL.

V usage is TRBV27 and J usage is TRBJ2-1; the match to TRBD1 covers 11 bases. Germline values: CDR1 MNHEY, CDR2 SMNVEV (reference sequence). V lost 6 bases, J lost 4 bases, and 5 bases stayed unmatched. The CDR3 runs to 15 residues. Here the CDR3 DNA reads TGTGCCAGCAGACCGGGGACAGGGGGTTACAATGAGCAGTTCTTC. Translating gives CASRPGTGGYNEQFF.